These T cell receptor beta chains were read from a single sample in a study of prognosis after radiotherapy for stage I lung cancer. TCRdb ran MiXCR on the multiplex PCR reads and lists one entry per CDR3 protein. The sample consists of around 51,000 distinct CDR3 sequences, roughly 35% of them appearing once. The material was PBMCs, obtained before or after stereotactic body radiation therapy (not recorded which). Receptor source: a donor over 45 with non-small cell lung cancer. CDR3s include the opening cysteine and the closing phenylalanine or tryptophan. Fields, in order: V gene, clone size, J gene, D gene, CDR3 length, CDR3 protein, CDR3 DNA. The D gene is left open where the match is weak. Where a row states a size, it is once, few, many or the class of an expanded clone; other rows omit it.

V: TRBV29-1
size: many
J: TRBJ1-5
D: NA
length: 13
CDR3: CSVVPGGNQPQHF
DNA: TGCAGCGTCGTCCCAGGGGGCAATCAGCCCCAGCATTTT

V: TRBV12-3/TRBV12-4
size: many
J: TRBJ1-4
D: TRBD1
length: 15
CDR3: CASSLAGGPGEKLFF
DNA: TGTGCCAGCAGTTTAGCAGGGGGCCCGGGGGAAAAACTGTTTTTT

V: TRBV18
size: many
J: TRBJ1-1
D: NA
length: 16
CDR3: CASSDDITRAGTEAFF
DNA: TGTGCCAGCTCGGATGACATAACGCGAGCGGGGACTGAAGCTTTCTTT

V: TRBV27
size: NA
J: TRBJ2-1
D: TRBD2
length: 22
CDR3: CASSLWGLAGAGVKSSYNEQFF
DNA: TGTGCCAGCAGTTTATGGGGGCTAGCGGGAGCGGGTGTCAAGAGCTCCTACAATGAGCAGTTCTTC

V: TRBV18
size: many
J: TRBJ2-7
D: TRBD1
length: 15
CDR3: CASSPFNRGPYEQYF
DNA: TGTGCCAGCTCACCATTTAACAGGGGTCCCTACGAGCAGTACTTC

V: TRBV4-2
size: many
J: TRBJ2-5
D: NA
length: 12
CDR3: CASSPEGETQYF
DNA: TGTGCCAGCAGCCCCGAAGGGGAGACCCAGTACTTC

V: TRBV7-8
size: many
J: TRBJ2-3
D: NA
length: 13
CDR3: CASSSPGTDTQYF
DNA: TGTGCCAGCAGCTCCCCCGGCACAGATACGCAGTATTTT

V: TRBV7-8
size: many
J: TRBJ2-7
D: NA
length: 14
CDR3: CASSLGFYNYEQYF
DNA: TGTGCCAGCAGCTTAGGATTTTACAACTACGAGCAGTACTTC

V: TRBV7-2
size: many
J: TRBJ2-1
D: TRBD2
length: 17
CDR3: CASSLGRAGGPYNEQFF
DNA: TGTGCCAGCAGCTTAGGGAGGGCGGGAGGCCCCTACAATGAGCAGTTCTTC

V: TRBV7-2
size: many
J: TRBJ2-3
D: NA
length: 15
CDR3: CASSPRGLNADTQYF
DNA: TGTGCCAGCAGCCCCCGGGGCTTAAATGCGGATACGCAGTATTTT

V: TRBV29-1
size: many
J: TRBJ2-5
D: NA
length: 12
CDR3: CSVEVGRETQYF
DNA: TGCAGCGTTGAAGTGGGAAGGGAGACCCAGTACTTC

V: TRBV30
size: many
J: TRBJ1-5
D: TRBD1
length: 13
CDR3: CAWAGQGRQPQHF
DNA: TGTGCCTGGGCAGGACAGGGCCGTCAGCCCCAGCATTTT

V: TRBV20-1
size: many
J: TRBJ2-5
D: NA
length: 12
CDR3: CSARPNQGTQYF
DNA: TGCAGTGCTAGACCGAATCAGGGGACCCAGTACTTC

V: TRBV30
size: medium-sized
J: TRBJ1-6
D: NA
length: 14
CDR3: CAWSVPVSGSPLHF
DNA: TGTGCCTGGAGTGTACCGGTGTCGGGGTCACCCCTCCACTTT

V: TRBV12-3/TRBV12-4
size: many
J: TRBJ2-7
D: NA
length: 13
CDR3: CASSGPGPYEQYF
DNA: TGTGCCAGCAGTGGACCGGGGCCCTACGAGCAGTACTTC

V: TRBV20-1
size: once
J: TRBJ2-7
D: TRBD2
length: 16
CDR3: CSARYNREALAYEQYF
DNA: TGCAGTGCTAGATACAACCGGGAGGCACTTGCCTACGAGCAGTACTTC